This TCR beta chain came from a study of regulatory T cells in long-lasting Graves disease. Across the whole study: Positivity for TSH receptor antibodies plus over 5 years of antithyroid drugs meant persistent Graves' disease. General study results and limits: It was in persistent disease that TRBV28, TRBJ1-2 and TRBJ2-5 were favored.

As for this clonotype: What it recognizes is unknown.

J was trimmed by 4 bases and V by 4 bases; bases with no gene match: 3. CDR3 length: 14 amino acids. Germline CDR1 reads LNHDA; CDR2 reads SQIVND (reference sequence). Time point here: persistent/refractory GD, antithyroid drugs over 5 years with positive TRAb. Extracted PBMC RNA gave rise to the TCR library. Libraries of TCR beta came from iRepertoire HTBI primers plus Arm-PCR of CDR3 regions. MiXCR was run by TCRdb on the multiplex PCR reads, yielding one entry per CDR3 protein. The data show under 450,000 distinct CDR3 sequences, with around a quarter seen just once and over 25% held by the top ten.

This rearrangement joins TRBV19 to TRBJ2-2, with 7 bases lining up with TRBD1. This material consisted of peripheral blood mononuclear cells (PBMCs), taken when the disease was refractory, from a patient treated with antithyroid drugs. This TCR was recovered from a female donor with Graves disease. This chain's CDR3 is CASSNYRGTGELFF. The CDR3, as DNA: TGTGCCAGTAGTAATTACAGGGGCACCGGGGAGCTGTTTTTT. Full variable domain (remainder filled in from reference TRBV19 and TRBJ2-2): DGGITQSPKYLFRKEGQNVTLSCEQNLNHDAMYWYRQDPGQGLRLIYYSQIVNDFQKGDIAEGYSVSREKKESFPLTVTSAQKNPTAFYLCASSNYRGTGELFFGEGSRLTVL.